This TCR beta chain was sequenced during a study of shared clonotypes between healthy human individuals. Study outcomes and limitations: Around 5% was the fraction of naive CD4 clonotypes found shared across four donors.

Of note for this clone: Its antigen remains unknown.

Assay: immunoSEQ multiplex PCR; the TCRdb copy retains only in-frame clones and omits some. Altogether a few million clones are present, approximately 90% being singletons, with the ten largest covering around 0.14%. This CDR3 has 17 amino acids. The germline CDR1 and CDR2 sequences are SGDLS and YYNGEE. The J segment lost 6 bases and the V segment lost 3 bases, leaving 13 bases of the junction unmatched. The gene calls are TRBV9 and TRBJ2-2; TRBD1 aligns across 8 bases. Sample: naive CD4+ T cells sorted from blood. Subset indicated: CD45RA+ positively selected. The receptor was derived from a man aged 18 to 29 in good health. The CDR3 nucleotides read TGTGCCAGCAGCGCAAGGAACAGGGGGTTCCAGGCCGGGGAGCTGTTTTTT. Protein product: CASSARNRGFQAGELFF.